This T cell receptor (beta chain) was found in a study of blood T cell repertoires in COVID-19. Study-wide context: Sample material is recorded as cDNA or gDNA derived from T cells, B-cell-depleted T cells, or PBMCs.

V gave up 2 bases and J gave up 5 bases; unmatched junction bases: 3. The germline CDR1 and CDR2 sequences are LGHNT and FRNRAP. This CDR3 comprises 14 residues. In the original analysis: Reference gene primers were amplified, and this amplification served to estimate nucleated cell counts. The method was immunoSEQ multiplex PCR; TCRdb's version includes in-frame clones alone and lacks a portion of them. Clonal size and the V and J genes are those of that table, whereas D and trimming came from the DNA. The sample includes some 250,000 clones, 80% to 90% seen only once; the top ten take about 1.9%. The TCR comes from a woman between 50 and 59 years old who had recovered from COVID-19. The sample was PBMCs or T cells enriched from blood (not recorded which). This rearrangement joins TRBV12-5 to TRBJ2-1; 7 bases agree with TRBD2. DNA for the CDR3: TGTGCTAGTGGTTTGACGGGAGGCGACAATGAGCAGTTCTTC. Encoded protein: CASGLTGGDNEQFF.